The next 6 T cell receptor beta chains were all read from a single sample in a study of shared clonotypes between healthy human individuals. CD45RO-negative, CCR7-selected cells formed the naive CD8 fraction, which excluded terminally differentiated effector memory CD45RA+ cells. Produced via immunoSEQ multiplex PCR; TCRdb's table is partial and in-frame only. Of hundreds of thousands of clones listed, approximately 96% were seen once; the top ten hold less than 0.13%. Sequencing was performed on naive CD8+ T cells sorted from blood. The receptors shown here come from a young woman in good health.

The V call is TRBV9, the J call TRBJ2-7; TRBD1 matches 9 bases. CDR1 and CDR2 from the germline V gene are SGDLS and YYNGEE. V dropped 4 bases and J dropped 3; count of bases not matched to a gene: 5. CDR3 length equals 14 residues. The CDR3 sequence is CASSPQGARYEQYF. CDR3 bases: TGTGCCAGCAGCCCACAGGGGGCACGCTACGAGCAGTACTTC.

This chain connects TRBV5-5 to TRBJ1-2; D remains ambiguous. V shed 0 bases and J shed 4 bases, with 10 bases lying between them. Looked up from germline, CDR1 is SGHKS and CDR2 is YYEKEE (reference sequence). CDR3 length equals 14 residues. CDR3 residues: CASSLGESFYGYTF. CDR3 sequence (DNA): TGTGCCAGCAGCTTGGGGGAGTCCTTCTATGGCTACACCTTC.

The V and J genes are TRBV4-2 and TRBJ2-5; 12 bases agree with TRBD2. The length of the CDR3 is 16 residues. J was trimmed by 2 bases and V by 3 bases; bases with no gene match: 4. Germline CDR1 LGHNA, CDR2 YNFKEQ. The CDR3, as DNA: TGTGCCAGCAGCCAGCTAGCGGGAGGGGAACAAGAGACCCAGTACTTC. Protein sequence: CASSQLAGGEQETQYF.

The chain carries TRBV28 and TRBJ2-7; D tentatively reads TRBD1 or TRBD2 (5 bases each). V lost 5 bases to trimming and J lost 2 bases, with 13 bases between them. Germline V gene sequence: CDR1 MDHEN, CDR2 SYDVKM. CDR3 length equals 14 residues. The CDR3 bases are TGTGCCAGCAGTCCCTGGGACGTAGCCTACGAGCAGTACTTC. Protein sequence: CASSPWDVAYEQYF.

Only a few counts were recorded for this clone. The chain employs TRBV6-5 and TRBJ2-5, with TRBD1 matching over 8 bases. The CDR3 contains 16 residues. V trimming: 2 bases; J trimming: 3 bases; junction bases outside the gene matches: 8. Germline CDR1 MNHEY, CDR2 SVGAGI. The CDR3 is CASSYGQGPDEETQYF. Written as DNA, the CDR3 is TGTGCCAGCAGTTACGGACAGGGTCCGGACGAAGAGACCCAGTACTTC.

This rearrangement joins TRBV7-8 to TRBJ2-1; no firm D call. The CDR3 length is 12 residues. Germline V gene lookup returns CDR1 SGHVS and CDR2 FQNEAQ. The V gene lost 5 bases and the J gene lost 7 bases, with 9 bases spanning the gap. The CDR3 region is CASSLYPNEQFF. The CDR3 DNA reads TGTGCCAGCAGCCTATACCCAAATGAGCAGTTCTTC.